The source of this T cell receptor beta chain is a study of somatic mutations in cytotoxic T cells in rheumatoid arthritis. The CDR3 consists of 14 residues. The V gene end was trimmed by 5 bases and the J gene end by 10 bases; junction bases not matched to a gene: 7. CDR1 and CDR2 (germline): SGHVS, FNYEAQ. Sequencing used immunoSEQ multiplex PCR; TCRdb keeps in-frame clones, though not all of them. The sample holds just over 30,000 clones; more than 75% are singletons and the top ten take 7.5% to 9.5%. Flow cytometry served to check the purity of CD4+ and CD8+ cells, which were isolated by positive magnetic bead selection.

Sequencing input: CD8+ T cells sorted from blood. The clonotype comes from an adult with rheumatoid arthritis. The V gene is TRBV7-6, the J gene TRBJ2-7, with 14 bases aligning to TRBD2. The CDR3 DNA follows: TGTGCCAGCAGCCTCGGACTAGCGGGAGGACCCCAGTACTTC. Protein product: CASSLGLAGGPQYF.